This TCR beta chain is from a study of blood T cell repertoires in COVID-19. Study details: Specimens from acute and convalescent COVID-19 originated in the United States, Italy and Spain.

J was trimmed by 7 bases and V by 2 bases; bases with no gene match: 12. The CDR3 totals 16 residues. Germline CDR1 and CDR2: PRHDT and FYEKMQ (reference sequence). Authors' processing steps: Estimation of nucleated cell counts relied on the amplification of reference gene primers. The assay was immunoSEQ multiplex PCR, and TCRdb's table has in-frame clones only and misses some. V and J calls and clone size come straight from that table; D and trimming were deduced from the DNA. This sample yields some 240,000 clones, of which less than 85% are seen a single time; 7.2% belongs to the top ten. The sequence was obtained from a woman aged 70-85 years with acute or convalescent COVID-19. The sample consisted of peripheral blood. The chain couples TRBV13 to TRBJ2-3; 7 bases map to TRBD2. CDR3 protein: CASSLLVLATSNTQYF. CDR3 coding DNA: TGTGCCAGCAGCTTATTGGTACTAGCGACTTCTAATACGCAGTATTTT.